These 13 T cell receptor beta chains originate from one sample sequenced in a study of T cell responses to AZD1222 COVID-19 vaccine. Using immunoSEQ multiplex PCR, the repertoire was profiled, and TCRdb retains in-frame clones only, with some absent. The repertoire includes under 150,000 clones, roughly 90% of them detected once, and about 1.5% sits in the top ten. The sample here was peripheral blood, taken 28 days after the second AZD1222 dose. The source is an adult who received the AZD1222 COVID-19 vaccine.

The chain is built from TRBV19 and TRBJ1-4; 7 nucleotides match TRBD1. Germline CDR1 reads LNHDA; CDR2 reads SQIVND (reference sequence). Trimming at V came to 10 bases and at J to 7 bases, leaving 3 bases not matched to a gene. The CDR3 totals 11 residues. The CDR3 DNA sequence: TGTGCCACTCGGGACAGTGAAAAACTGTTTTTT. Translating gives CATRDSEKLFF.

V usage is TRBV19 and J usage is TRBJ1-5; D is perhaps TRBD1 (5 bases). Germline lookup yields CDR1 LNHDA and CDR2 SQIVND (reference sequence). The length of the CDR3 is 15 residues. Trimming took off 3 bases at V and 3 bases at J, with 12 bases between the two ends. The CDR3 protein is CASSMGPLFNQPQHF. The CDR3 nucleotides read TGTGCCAGTAGTATGGGACCCTTGTTCAATCAGCCCCAGCATTTT.

The V gene is TRBV7-9, the J gene TRBJ1-1; D is unresolved. Germline CDR1 and CDR2: SEHNR and FQNEAQ (reference sequence). V lost 3 bases and J lost 1, with 6 bases in between. CDR3 size: 13 residues. The chain's CDR3 is CASSFRENTEAFF. The CDR3 nucleotides are TGTGCCAGCAGCTTTCGAGAGAACACTGAAGCTTTCTTT.

This clone was counted a single time. The J gene is TRBJ2-1, the V gene TRBV7-3; 13 bases agree with TRBD2. CDR3 length: 15 amino acids. The junction had 3 bases not matched to a gene; V was cut back by 2 bases and J by 8 bases. CDR1 and CDR2 from the germline V gene are SGHTA and FQGTGA. This chain's CDR3 is CASSLGTSGAYEQFF. DNA of the CDR3: TGTGCCAGCAGCTTAGGGACTAGCGGGGCATATGAGCAGTTCTTC.

V usage is TRBV28 and J usage is TRBJ1-6, with 10 positions matching TRBD1. With V trimmed by 3 bases and J by 8 bases, 7 bases remained unmatched. This CDR3 contains 16 residues. Looked up from germline, CDR1 is MDHEN and CDR2 is SYDVKM. DNA for the CDR3: TGTGCCAGCAGTTTTTATGGGACAGGGGTCGATTCACCCCTCCACTTT. It encodes CASSFYGTGVDSPLHF.

The CDR3 DNA follows: TGTGCCAGCAGCATTCCGGGGCAGTCGAACACTGAAGCTTTCTTT. Amino acids: CASSIPGQSNTEAFF. The V and J genes are TRBV7-6 and TRBJ1-1; D possibly corresponds to TRBD1 (5 bases). V was clipped by 5 bases and J by 1 base, with 14 bases between them. CDR1 is SGHVS, CDR2 FNYEAQ, per germline. The CDR3 extends over 15 amino acids.

V and J are TRBV4-2 and TRBJ1-3; D perhaps matches TRBD1 (6 bases). The ends were cut back, 1 base at V and 4 bases at J, with 14 bases in the middle. The germline gives CDR1 LGHNA, CDR2 YNFKEQ. This CDR3 region has 16 residues. This CDR3 reads CASSQGYRENGNTIYF. The CDR3 bases are TGTGCCAGCAGCCAAGGGTACAGGGAAAACGGAAACACCATATATTTT.

The J gene is TRBJ2-7, the V gene TRBV30, with 7 positions matching TRBD1. The CDR3 extends over 14 amino acids. V dropped 4 bases and J dropped 3; count of bases not matched to a gene: 9. CDR1 is GTSNPN and CDR2 is SVGIG in the germline V gene (reference sequence). The CDR3 bases are TGTGCCTGGAAACAGGACAGGTTAGTCTACGAGCAGTACTTC. Encoded protein: CAWKQDRLVYEQYF.

The V gene is TRBV19, the J gene TRBJ2-1, with TRBD2 matching 9 bases. There are 15 residues in the CDR3. The V segment lost 3 bases and the J segment 5 bases; nucleotides outside the gene matches: 5. Germline CDR1 is LNHDA and CDR2 is SQIVND (reference sequence). The CDR3 sequence is CASSMTGLAHNEQFF. The DNA of the CDR3 is TGTGCCAGTAGTATGACGGGACTAGCTCACAATGAGCAGTTCTTC. Full variable domain (remainder filled in from reference TRBV19 and TRBJ2-1): DGGITQSPKYLFRKEGQNVTLSCEQNLNHDAMYWYRQDPGQGLRLIYYSQIVNDFQKGDIAEGYSVSREKKESFPLTVTSAQKNPTAFYLCASSMTGLAHNEQFFGPGTRLTVL.

This sequence joins TRBV6-5 and TRBJ1-3, with 7 nucleotides matching TRBD1. The germline V gene has CDR1 MNHEY and CDR2 SVGAGI. Trimming removed 6 bases from V and 1 base from J; junction bases left unmatched: 6. The CDR3 has 15 residues. The CDR3 is CASRAPGGSGNTIYF. DNA of the CDR3: TGTGCCAGCAGGGCTCCAGGGGGATCTGGAAACACCATATATTTT.

The J gene is TRBJ1-1, the V gene TRBV18, with D unclear. V dropped 2 bases and J dropped 6 bases, with 7 bases sitting between them. This CDR3 comprises 12 residues. CDR1 and CDR2 from the germline V gene are KGHSH and LQKENI. In nucleotides, the CDR3 is TGTGCCAGCTCACCATTAGGGTCTGAAGCTTTCTTT. It is translated as CASSPLGSEAFF.

This clone was counted a single time. The V and J genes are TRBV30 and TRBJ1-5; no reliable D call. Germline V lookup: CDR1 GTSNPN, CDR2 SVGIG (reference sequence). Trimming shortened V by 0 bases and J by 6 bases, and 15 bases separated the two germline ends. The CDR3 contains 15 residues. The CDR3 here is CAWSVLGSVVQPQHF. The CDR3 nucleotides are TGTGCCTGGAGTGTACTTGGGAGTGTGGTTCAGCCCCAGCATTTT.

Written as DNA, the CDR3 is TGTGCCAGCAGCTTAAAGGCGGGAGGGCCTTACGAGCAGTACTTC. Translation gives CASSLKAGGPYEQYF. The chain combines TRBV7-3 with TRBJ2-7; 9 nucleotides align to TRBD2. V lost 1 base and J lost 4; bases outside the gene matches: 5. The CDR3 is made up of 15 amino acids. Germline V lookup: CDR1 SGHTA, CDR2 FQGTGA.